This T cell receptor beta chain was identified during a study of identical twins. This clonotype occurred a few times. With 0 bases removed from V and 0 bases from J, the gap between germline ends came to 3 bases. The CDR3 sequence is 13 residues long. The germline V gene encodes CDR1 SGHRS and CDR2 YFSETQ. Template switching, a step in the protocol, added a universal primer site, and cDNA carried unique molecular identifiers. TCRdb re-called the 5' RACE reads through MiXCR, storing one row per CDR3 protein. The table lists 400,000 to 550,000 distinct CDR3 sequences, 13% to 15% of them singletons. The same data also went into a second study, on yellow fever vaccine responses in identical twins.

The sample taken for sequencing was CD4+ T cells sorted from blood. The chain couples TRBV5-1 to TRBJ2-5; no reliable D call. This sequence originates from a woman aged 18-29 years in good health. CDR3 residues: CASSLEHQETQYF. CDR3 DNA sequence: TGCGCCAGCAGCTTGGAGCACCAAGAGACCCAGTACTTC.